The entry below gives a single T cell receptor beta chain sequence along with its context. The antigen remains undetermined. The sample belongs to a study of T cell responses to AZD1222 COVID-19 vaccine. Turning to the study itself: Combined were second doses at about 4 or about 12 weeks. Study observations and caveats: Most donors were white British, females outnumbered males, and clonal diversity was possibly underestimated. Close to half of spike-specific TCRs reportedly recognize unmutated variant regions.

Per germline, CDR1 SNHLY and CDR2 FYNNEI. The V end was cut by 8 bases, the J end by 2 bases, with 13 bases between. CDR3 length: 14 amino acids. Sequencing was performed with immunoSEQ multiplex PCR; in TCRdb, only in-frame clones are kept and a portion is missing. The sample has 100,000 to 130,000 clones, 86% seen once. The sequence derives from an adult in good health. The sample in question was peripheral blood, obtained on day 0 of AZD1222 vaccination. The chain carries TRBV2 and TRBJ1-3; D remains ambiguous. CDR3: CASGGLVTGNTIYF. In nucleotides, the CDR3 is TGTGCCAGCGGAGGATTGGTTACTGGAAACACCATATATTTT.